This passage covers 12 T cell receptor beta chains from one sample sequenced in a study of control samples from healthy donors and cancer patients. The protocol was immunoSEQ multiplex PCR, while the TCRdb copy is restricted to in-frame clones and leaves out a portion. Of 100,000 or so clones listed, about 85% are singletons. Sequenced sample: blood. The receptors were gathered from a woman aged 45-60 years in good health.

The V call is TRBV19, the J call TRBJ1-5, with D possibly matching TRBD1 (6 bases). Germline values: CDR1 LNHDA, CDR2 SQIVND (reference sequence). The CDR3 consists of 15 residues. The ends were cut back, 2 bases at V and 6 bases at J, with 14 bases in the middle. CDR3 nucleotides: TGTGCCAGTAGTATATTGACAGGCACAAGTCAGCCCCAGCATTTT. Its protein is CASSILTGTSQPQHF.

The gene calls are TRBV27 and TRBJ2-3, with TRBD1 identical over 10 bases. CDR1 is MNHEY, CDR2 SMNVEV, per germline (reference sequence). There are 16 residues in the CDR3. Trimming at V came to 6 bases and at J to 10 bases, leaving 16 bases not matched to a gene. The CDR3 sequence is CASSLGLGTGVLPQYF. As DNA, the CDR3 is TGTGCCAGCAGCCTAGGTTTGGGGACAGGGGTTCTTCCGCAGTATTTT.

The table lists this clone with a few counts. In DNA form, the CDR3 reads TGTGCCAGCAGCTCAATGTCCGGGACGCAGAATCAGCCCCAGCATTTT. Amino acids: CASSSMSGTQNQPQHF. The chain employs TRBV3-1 (or the pseudogene TRBV3-2) and TRBJ1-5; TRBD1 might be the D (5 bases). This CDR3 has 16 amino acids. Germline V gene lookup returns CDR1 LGHDT and CDR2 YNNKEL (reference sequence). V lost 5 bases and J 4 bases, leaving 18 bases between the germline ends.

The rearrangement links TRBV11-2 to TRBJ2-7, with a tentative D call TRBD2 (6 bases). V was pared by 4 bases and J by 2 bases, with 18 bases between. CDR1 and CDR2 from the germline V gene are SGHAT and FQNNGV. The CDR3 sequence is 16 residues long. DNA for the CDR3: TGTGCCAGCAGCTACCCGTGGAGGGGAATACCCTACGAGCAGTACTTC. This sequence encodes CASSYPWRGIPYEQYF.

CDR3 bases: TGCGCCAGCAGCCACGGTCCGGGACAGGGTGTCCTTGGCTACACCTTC. Its protein product is CASSHGPGQGVLGYTF. This chain links TRBV4-3 with TRBJ1-2; TRBD1 matches 9 bases. The germline gives CDR1 LGHNA, CDR2 YSLEER. CDR3 size: 16 residues. The V and J ends lost 3 bases and 7 bases, in that order; junction bases with no gene match: 12.

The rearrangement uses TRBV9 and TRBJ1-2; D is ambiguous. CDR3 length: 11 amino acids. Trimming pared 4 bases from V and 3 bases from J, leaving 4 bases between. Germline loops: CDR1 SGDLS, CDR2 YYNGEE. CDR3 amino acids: CASSRDYGYTF. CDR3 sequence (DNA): TGTGCCAGCAGCCGGGACTATGGCTACACCTTC.

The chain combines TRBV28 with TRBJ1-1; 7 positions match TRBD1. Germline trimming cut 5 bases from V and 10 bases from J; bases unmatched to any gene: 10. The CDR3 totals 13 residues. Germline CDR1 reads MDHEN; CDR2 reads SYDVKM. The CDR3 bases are TGTGCCAGCAGTAACCCGGACAGGAGAATAGCTTTCTTT. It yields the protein CASSNPDRRIAFF.

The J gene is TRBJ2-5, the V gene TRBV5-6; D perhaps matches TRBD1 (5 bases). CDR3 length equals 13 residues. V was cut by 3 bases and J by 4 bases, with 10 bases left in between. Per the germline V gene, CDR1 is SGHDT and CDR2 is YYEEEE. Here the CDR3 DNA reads TGTGCCAGCAGCTCCAGGGTAGCAGAGACCCAGTACTTC. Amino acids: CASSSRVAETQYF.

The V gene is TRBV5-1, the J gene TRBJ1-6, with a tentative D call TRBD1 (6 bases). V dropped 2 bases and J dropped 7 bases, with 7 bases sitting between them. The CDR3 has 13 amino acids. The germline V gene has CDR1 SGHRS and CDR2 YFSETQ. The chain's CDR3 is CASSFGGNSPLHF. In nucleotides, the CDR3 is TGCGCCAGCAGCTTCGGGGGCAATTCACCCCTCCACTTT.

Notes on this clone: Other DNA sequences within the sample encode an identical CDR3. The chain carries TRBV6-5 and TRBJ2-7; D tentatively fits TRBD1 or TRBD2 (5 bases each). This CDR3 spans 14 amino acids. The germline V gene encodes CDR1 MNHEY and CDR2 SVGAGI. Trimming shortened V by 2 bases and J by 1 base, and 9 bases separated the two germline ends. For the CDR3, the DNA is TGTGCCAGCAGTTACCACAGGACTTCCTACGAGCAGTACTTC. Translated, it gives CASSYHRTSYEQYF.

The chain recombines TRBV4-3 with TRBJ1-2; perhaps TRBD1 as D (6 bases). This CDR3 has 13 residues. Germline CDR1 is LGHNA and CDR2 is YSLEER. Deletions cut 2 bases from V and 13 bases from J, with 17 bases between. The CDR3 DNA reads TGCGCCAGCAGCCAACGGACAGCCTCTTATCCCACCTTC. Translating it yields CASSQRTASYPTF.

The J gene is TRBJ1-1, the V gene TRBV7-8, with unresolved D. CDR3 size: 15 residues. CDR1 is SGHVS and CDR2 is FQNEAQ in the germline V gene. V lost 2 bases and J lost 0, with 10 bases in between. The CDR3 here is CASSLQGKMNTEAFF. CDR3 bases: TGTGCCAGCAGCTTACAAGGGAAAATGAACACTGAAGCTTTCTTT.